This T cell receptor (beta chain) was obtained from a study of cytomegalovirus exposure and HLA in healthy donors. Study context: The same platform as the approximately 670 first-cohort repertoires was used for the 130 or so validation repertoires, a later analysis reported.

CDR3 length: 14 residues. V lost 4 bases and J lost 6; bases outside the gene matches: 6. The germline V gene has CDR1 SNHLY and CDR2 FYNNEI. Produced via immunoSEQ multiplex PCR; TCRdb's table is partial and in-frame only. Of over 200,000 clones in the sample, 88% are singletons; the top ten hold roughly 2.8%. Findings and caveats of the study: In vitro assays verified that a few CMV-associated chains recognized CMV antigens specifically.

The approximately 130-subject validation cohort, separate from the roughly 670-subject first cohort, included the donors. In regard to this clone: Its target is not known.

The gene calls are TRBV2 and TRBJ2-1; 7 bases line up with TRBD1. Sequencing was performed on PBMCs. This receptor was taken from a woman under 30 in good health and CMV-seronegative. The CDR3 spells CASSGEGAGNEQFF. The CDR3 DNA follows: TGTGCCAGCAGTGGTGAGGGGGCGGGCAATGAGCAGTTCTTC.